One and the same sample provided the 27 T cell receptor beta chains below, sequenced in a study of blood T cell repertoires in COVID-19 (dated by TCRdb to the early 2020s). Receptor amplification or capture employed the immunoSEQ multiplex PCR assay. This immuneACCESS table, as held by TCRdb, lists in-frame sequences with V and J called but not all clones. Of the missing ones, under half trace to an unresolved V gene in checked studies; the others have no known cause. Counted in this sample were 300,000 to 450,000 clones; around 87% of them appeared once. Less than 3.5% of the sample goes to the ten largest clones. Sequences were obtained from peripheral blood. Source of these receptors: a human donor in a cohort sampled during active COVID-19.

This clone was counted between two and nine times. The chain combines TRBV5-1 with TRBJ2-1; 7 nucleotides agree with TRBD2. The CDR3 contains 16 residues. After removal of 0 bases from V and 2 bases from J, the junction contained 5 bases not matched to a gene. Germline V CDR1 and CDR2: SGHRS, YFSETQ. This chain's CDR3 is CASSLAGLAAYNEQFF. The CDR3 bases are TGCGCCAGCAGCTTGGCCGGGCTAGCGGCCTACAATGAGCAGTTCTTC.

The chain uses TRBV29-1 and TRBJ2-3; a weak D match, TRBD2 (5 bases). Germline lookup yields CDR1 SQVTM and CDR2 ANQGSEA. There are 13 residues in the CDR3. V lost 2 bases and J lost 4, with 10 bases in between. Here the CDR3 reads CSVERDAADTQYF. Written as DNA, the CDR3 is TGCAGCGTTGAACGGGATGCCGCAGATACGCAGTATTTT.

This clone was picked up a small number of times. V and J are TRBV19 and TRBJ1-5, with D possibly being TRBD1 (6 bases). The germline CDR1 and CDR2 sequences are LNHDA and SQIVND (reference sequence). This CDR3 region has 15 residues. The V gene lost 7 bases and the J gene lost 0 bases, with 13 bases spanning the gap. The CDR3 reads CASTDRPYSNQPQHF. The CDR3, as DNA: TGTGCCAGTACAGACAGGCCTTATAGCAATCAGCCCCAGCATTTT.

The J gene is TRBJ1-5, the V gene TRBV3-1 (or the pseudogene TRBV3-2); a weak D match, TRBD1 (6 bases). CDR3 length: 14 amino acids. CDR1 is LGHDT, CDR2 YNNKEL, per germline (reference sequence). V gave up 4 bases and J gave up 4 bases, with 11 bases separating them. In DNA form, the CDR3 reads TGTGCCAGCAGCCCACGGACAGAAAATCAGCCCCAGCATTTT. Encoded protein: CASSPRTENQPQHF.

The chain is built from TRBV27 and TRBJ1-2; the D gene is possibly TRBD1 (6 bases). The CDR3 sequence is 12 residues long. Trimming stripped 10 bases from V and 6 bases from J, with 15 bases between. Germline CDR1 and CDR2: MNHEY and SMNVEV (reference sequence). CDR3 nucleotides: TGTGCCACCGTAGTAGGGGGTGATGGCTACACCTTC. It encodes CATVVGGDGYTF.

The J gene is TRBJ2-3, the V gene TRBV11-2, with 7 bases that match TRBD2. This CDR3 has 15 amino acids. Trimming removed 6 bases from V and 2 bases from J; junction bases left unmatched: 8. Per germline, CDR1 SGHAT and CDR2 FQNNGV. The CDR3, as DNA: TGTGCCAGCAGGGCGGGAGCGGGATCCACAGATACGCAGTATTTT. Translation: CASRAGAGSTDTQYF.

V gene TRBV25-1 combines with J gene TRBJ2-7; 7 nucleotides match TRBD1. There are 15 residues in the CDR3. The germline V gene encodes CDR1 MGHDK and CDR2 SYGVNS. V gave up 4 bases and J gave up 1 base; unmatched junction bases: 7. CDR3 sequence reads: CASSVTRQGSYEQYF. As DNA, the CDR3 is TGTGCCAGCAGTGTAACCAGACAGGGTTCCTACGAGCAGTACTTC.

This clone appeared once. The chain couples TRBV5-1 to TRBJ2-1; weak D call: TRBD2 (5 bases). CDR1 and CDR2 from the germline V gene are SGHRS and YFSETQ. V was trimmed by 1 base and J by 9 bases, leaving 11 bases between them. This CDR3 is built from 13 residues. CDR3 sequence reads: CASSLRGPPEQFF. CDR3 in DNA: TGCGCCAGCAGCTTGCGAGGGCCCCCTGAGCAGTTCTTC.

Turning to this clone: Other nucleotide sequences from this sample produce the same CDR3. The chain is built from TRBV7-8 and TRBJ1-3, with D tentatively TRBD1 (6 bases). Trimming stripped 5 bases from V and 1 base from J, with 9 bases between. The CDR3 runs to 14 residues. CDR1 is SGHVS and CDR2 is FQNEAQ in the germline V gene. CDR3 protein: CASSLTGSGNTIYF. For the CDR3, the DNA is TGTGCCAGCAGCCTAACAGGGTCTGGAAACACCATATATTTT.

The V and J genes are TRBV5-1 and TRBJ1-2; the match to TRBD1 covers 7 bases. This CDR3 is built from 14 residues. Trimming removed 4 bases from V and 2 bases from J; junction bases left unmatched: 5. From germline, CDR1 is SGHRS and CDR2 YFSETQ. The CDR3, as DNA: TGCGCCAGCAGCGGAGGGGGCGAGAACTATGGCTACACCTTC. The encoded protein is CASSGGGENYGYTF.

The chain recombines TRBV29-1 with TRBJ2-7; TRBD1 matches 7 bases. The CDR3 consists of 13 residues. Germline CDR1 reads SQVTM; CDR2 reads ANQGSEA. V lost 1 base, J lost 4 bases, and 4 bases stayed unmatched. CDR3 in amino acids: CSVEGDSGYEQYF. Here the CDR3 DNA reads TGCAGCGTTGAAGGGGACAGCGGATACGAGCAGTACTTC.

This sequence joins TRBV7-8 and TRBJ1-4; D gene unclear. Germline CDR1 SGHVS, CDR2 FQNEAQ. The CDR3 runs to 19 residues. The ends were cut back, 5 bases at V and 0 bases at J, with 22 bases in the middle. CDR3 DNA: TGTGCCAGCAGCCCCTATCGCGCCGGGGTAGTTACAACTAATGAAAAACTGTTTTTT. Translation gives CASSPYRAGVVTTNEKLFF.

A word on this clone: Since a much larger clone is just one base distant, this may be a read error. V and J are TRBV25-1 and TRBJ1-5; D remains unclear. The CDR3 spans 13 residues. Germline assignment: CDR1 MGHDK and CDR2 SYGVNS. Trimming left V 2 bases short and J 3 bases short, with 5 bases between. The CDR3 spells CASSEQNNQPQHF. CDR3 sequence (DNA): TGTGCCAGCAGTGAACAGAACAATCAGCCCCAGCATTTT.

This chain links TRBV3-1 (or the pseudogene TRBV3-2) with TRBJ2-4; 11 bases fit TRBD2. V was pared by 4 bases and J by 5 bases, with 7 bases of the junction left unmatched. Germline V gives CDR1 LGHDT, CDR2 YNNKEL (reference sequence). This CDR3 region has 16 residues. CDR3 bases: TGTGCCAGCAGCCCTTTAATTAGCGGGGGGGAAAACATTCAGTACTTC. Translated, it gives CASSPLISGGENIQYF.

This rearrangement joins TRBV12-3 or TRBV12-4 to TRBJ2-7; D remains unclear. Trimming stripped 5 bases from V and 3 bases from J, with 11 bases between. The CDR3 totals 13 residues. As DNA, the CDR3 is TGTGCCAGCAGTATCAACAGAAACTACGAGCAGTACTTC. Its translation: CASSINRNYEQYF.

The V gene is TRBV24-1, the J gene TRBJ2-2; the match to TRBD2 covers 8 bases. Germline V gives CDR1 KGHDR, CDR2 SFDVKD. The CDR3 covers 15 residues. J lost 6 bases, V lost 8 bases, and 10 bases had no gene match. The CDR3 region is CATTAGAGAAGELFF. Written as DNA, the CDR3 is TGTGCCACCACCGCTGGAGCGGGAGCCGCCGGGGAGCTGTTTTTT.

The J gene is TRBJ2-1, the V gene TRBV10-3, with D possibly TRBD2 on 6 matching bases. The germline V gene encodes CDR1 ENHRY and CDR2 SYGVKD. The CDR3 is 13 amino acids. V lost 5 bases to trimming and J lost 9 bases, with 14 bases between them. The CDR3 spells CAISFWEEGEQFF. The CDR3 coding sequence is TGTGCCATCAGTTTCTGGGAGGAGGGTGAGCAGTTCTTC.

This CDR3 reads CASSLGQQNTEAFF. The CDR3 DNA sequence: TGCGCCAGCAGCTTGGGACAACAGAACACTGAAGCTTTCTTT. This chain uses TRBV5-1 with TRBJ1-1; the D is unclear. CDR1 is SGHRS and CDR2 is YFSETQ in the germline V gene. CDR3 length: 14 residues. V gave up 0 bases and J gave up 1 base, with 7 bases separating them.

The chain recombines TRBV30 with TRBJ2-7, with 8 nucleotides matching TRBD2. The CDR3 contains 15 residues. The V segment lost 5 bases and the J segment 0 bases; nucleotides outside the gene matches: 9. Germline V gene lookup returns CDR1 GTSNPN and CDR2 SVGIG (reference sequence). As DNA, the CDR3 is TGTGCCTGGCTACAAAAGCGGGGGAGCTCCTACGAGCAGTACTTC. It is translated as CAWLQKRGSSYEQYF. The full variable domain, its missing parts supplied by reference TRBV30 and TRBJ2-7, is SQTIHQWPATLVQPVGSPLSLECTVEGTSNPNLYWYRQAAGRGLQLLFYSVGIGQISSEVPQNLSASRPQDRQFILSSKKLLLSDSGFYLCAWLQKRGSSYEQYFGPGTRLTVT.

CDR3 DNA sequence: TGCGCGACCAGCAGGGCAGCTAATGAAAAACTGTTTTTT. It encodes CATSRAANEKLFF. V usage is TRBV10-1 and J usage is TRBJ1-4; a weak D match, TRBD1 (5 bases). The CDR3 consists of 13 residues. From germline, CDR1 is WNHNN and CDR2 SYGVQD (reference sequence).

This clone was counted once. The gene calls are TRBV2 and TRBJ2-7; 11 nucleotides line up with TRBD2. The junction had 2 bases not matched to a gene; V was cut back by 2 bases and J by 2 bases. From germline, CDR1 is SNHLY and CDR2 FYNNEI. The CDR3 loop spans 15 amino acids. The DNA for the CDR3 is TGTGCCAGCAGTGAAACTAGCGGGGGTCCCTACGAGCAGTACTTC. Amino acids: CASSETSGGPYEQYF.

The V call is TRBV5-1, the J call TRBJ2-3, with 10 bases that match TRBD2. J lost 2 bases, V lost 3 bases, and 6 bases had no gene match. There are 16 residues in the CDR3. Germline CDR1 and CDR2: SGHRS and YFSETQ. The CDR3 DNA is TGCGCCAGCAGCTCTTTGCTAGCGGGGGACACAGATACGCAGTATTTT. It codes for CASSSLLAGDTDTQYF.

This sequence joins TRBV2 and TRBJ2-5; TRBD1 might be the D (5 bases). CDR1 and CDR2 (germline): SNHLY, FYNNEI. The V and J ends lost 7 bases and 5 bases respectively, with 17 bases between them. The CDR3 has 14 amino acids. CDR3 sequence: CASKKERGTETQYF. The CDR3 DNA is TGTGCCAGCAAGAAGGAAAGGGGTACTGAGACCCAGTACTTC.

The V and J genes are TRBV11-1 and TRBJ2-7; the D is unclear. Trimming took off 5 bases at V and 11 bases at J, with 7 bases between the two ends. This CDR3 has 9 residues. Germline V gene lookup returns CDR1 SGHAT and CDR2 FQDESV (reference sequence). The CDR3 nucleotides read TGTGCCAGCAGCCGCGGAAAGTACTTC. It translates to CASSRGKYF.

V and J are TRBV3-1 (or the pseudogene TRBV3-2) and TRBJ1-1, with 7 bases identical to TRBD1. J was trimmed by 0 bases and V by 0 bases; bases with no gene match: 7. The CDR3 has 17 residues. Germline CDR1 LGHDT, CDR2 YNNKEL (reference sequence). The CDR3 nucleotides read TGTGCCAGCAGCCAAGATGGGCAGGGGGGTTTGAACACTGAAGCTTTCTTT. Amino acid sequence: CASSQDGQGGLNTEAFF.

V usage is TRBV7-2 and J usage is TRBJ1-4; the match to TRBD1 covers 7 bases. CDR3 size: 13 residues. The germline V gene encodes CDR1 SGHTA and CDR2 FQGNSA. J lost 5 bases, V lost 5 bases, and 2 bases had no gene match. CDR3 sequence reads: CASSLGQNEKLFF. For the CDR3, the DNA is TGTGCCAGCAGCCTGGGACAGAATGAAAAACTGTTTTTT.

The rearrangement uses TRBV19 and TRBJ1-1; 7 positions agree with TRBD1. Per germline, CDR1 LNHDA and CDR2 SQIVND (reference sequence). The V and J ends lost 5 bases and 6 bases, in that order; junction bases with no gene match: 15. The CDR3 consists of 16 residues. The CDR3 here is CASSLRMTGIRAEAFF. CDR3 in DNA: TGTGCCAGTAGTCTTCGAATGACAGGGATTAGAGCTGAAGCTTTCTTT.